Below, one T cell receptor (beta chain) is given with its context. Its antigen is currently not known. Base qualities are not at hand, and no much larger clone is one base apart. The data stem from a study of blood T cell repertoires in COVID-19 (dated by TCRdb to about 2020). Some background on the complete study: Samples from collaborators originated in the United States, Italy and Spain and spanned both the acute and convalescent phases of COVID-19. Where HLA class I and class II types were available, the types were taken from metadata supplied by the sample provider, not from assay-based typing. The prospective study material was composed of cDNA or gDNA derived from T cells, B-cell-depleted T cells, or PBMCs. Samples were obtained from the ongoing ImmuneRACE study (first 160 participants) and from over 1,000 subjects provided by 6 global collaborators. A de-identified subject ID, COVID-19 status, age in years and sex were almost always included in the sample metadata. A freely available public database, intended as a resource for researchers studying the immune response to SARS-CoV-2, is where the repertoires were released. The dataset comprised deeply sampled blood TCRbeta repertoires from subjects exposed to, actively infected with, or recovered from COVID-19.

At the junction V is shortened by 0 bases and J by 5 bases, with 16 bases in between. CDR1 GTSNPN and CDR2 SVGIG are derived from the germline V gene (reference sequence). The CDR3 contains 16 residues, cysteine and phenylalanine counted. Only the CDR3 portion is preserved as DNA: 48 bases, with reading frame beginning at the first base. Findings and caveats that apply to the study as a whole: How much clinical and demographic metadata was included differed by source and by participant, and the metadata was provided uncurated.

TCRbeta CDR3 regions were amplified from genomic DNA using the immunoSEQ Assay, a bias-controlled multiplex PCR. The original methods were these. The number of nucleated cells in each sample was estimated by amplification of reference gene primers within the assay. Sequence reads were collapsed and filtered to measure the absolute abundance of every unique TCRbeta CDR3 rearrangement. For each sample, productive Simpson clonality was calculated as the square root of Simpson's diversity index over productive rearrangements. TCRdb stores this immuneACCESS table with in-frame sequences only. Part of the clones is absent; in the studies checked, under half of the shortfall reflects unresolved V genes, and no reason is known for the rest. V, J and clone size derive from that table, while D and trimming were established from the DNA sequence. In this sample the table shows about 270,000 clones, roughly 86% of which occur a single time. The ten most abundant clones make up approximately 2.6% of the sample.

In the prospective study, participants were roughly 18 to 95 years old, resided in about 25 geographic areas of the United States, and were enrolled through a virtual design. In the prospective study, participants were assigned to cohorts based on the clinical history participants reported in a screening survey and a study questionnaire. Recovered participants in ImmuneRACE Cohort 3 were defined by two consecutive negative NP/OP PCR tests, clearance by a healthcare professional, or resolution of symptoms. Mobile phlebotomists in the prospective study collected whole blood, serum and a nasopharyngeal or oropharyngeal swab from every participant. Over a roughly 2-month period, participants in the prospective study had the option of providing additional blood draws and questionnaires. Before DNA extraction, prospective study blood samples were shipped either frozen or at room temperature.

The TCR comes from a woman aged 18-35 years who had recovered from COVID-19. Sequenced input: PBMCs or T cells enriched from blood (not recorded which). Recombination joined TRBV30 with TRBJ1-4; the D gene identity is not certain. CDR3 loop: CAWSVEGASGNEKLFF. Read as DNA, the sequence is TGTGCCTGGAGTGTAGAGGGAGCAAGCGGGAATGAAAAACTGTTTTTT.